The present T cell receptor (beta chain) was sequenced within a study of T cells in Graves' hyperthyroidism and ophthalmopathy. RNA transcripts yielded amplified TCR beta CDR3 regions. HTBI primers drove first-round RT-PCR of the TCR CDR3. TCRdb reanalysed the multiplex PCR reads using MiXCR and keeps one entry per CDR3 protein. The repertoire holds approximately 520,000 distinct CDR3 sequences, with approximately 24% as singletons. The CDR3 extends over 17 amino acids. V lost 2 bases and J 2 bases, leaving 21 bases between the germline ends. Germline CDR1 is SQVTM and CDR2 is ANQGSEA. This clonotype has at least ten counts.

This sequence was found in a woman in her 30s with Graves' ophthalmopathy. This chain joins TRBV29-1 and TRBJ2-5; perhaps TRBD1 as D (6 bases). The specimen sequenced was blood. The CDR3 loop reads CSVESGLHQGRQETQYF. The CDR3 bases are TGCAGCGTTGAATCTGGACTTCATCAGGGGAGACAAGAGACCCAGTACTTC. Supplemented by reference TRBV29-1 and TRBJ2-5, the full variable domain reads SAVISQKPSRDICQRGTSLTIQCQVDSQVTMMFWYRQQPGQSLTLIATANQGSEATYESGFVIDKFPISRPNLTFSTLTVSNMSPEDSSIYLCSVESGLHQGRQETQYFGPGTRLLVL.